These T cell receptor beta chains were read from a single sample in a study of blood T cells in healthy people across ages. TCRdb analysed the 5' RACE reads with MiXCR anew, one entry per CDR3 protein. This repertoire shows about 970,000 distinct CDR3 sequences, roughly 51% found once; its top ten account for 20% to 25%. Sequencing was performed on blood. All receptors derive from an older woman in good health. Both conserved end residues are part of each CDR3. Each record gives: clone size, J gene, V gene, D gene, CDR3 protein, CDR3 DNA. The D gene is left open where the match is weak. Expanded clones get a size class; other rows say once, few or many, or leave the size out.

clone size: few
J gene: TRBJ2-7
V gene: TRBV20-1
D gene: TRBD1
CDR3 protein: CSALFPGQGGNEQYF
CDR3 DNA: TGCAGTGCCCTCTTTCCGGGACAGGGGGGAAACGAGCAGTACTTC

clone size: .
J gene: TRBJ1-2
V gene: TRBV28
D gene: TRBD1
CDR3 protein: CASSARTGDYGYTF
CDR3 DNA: TGTGCCAGCAGTGCCCGTACAGGGGACTATGGCTACACCTTC

clone size: .
J gene: TRBJ2-1
V gene: TRBV5-8
D gene: .
CDR3 protein: CASSLNANSYNEQFF
CDR3 DNA: TGTGCCAGCAGCTTGAATGCCAACTCCTACAATGAGCAGTTCTTC

clone size: .
J gene: TRBJ2-1
V gene: TRBV29-1
D gene: TRBD1
CDR3 protein: CSVSGQTGGTYNEQFF
CDR3 DNA: TGCAGCGTCTCTGGGCAGACAGGGGGGACCTACAATGAGCAGTTCTTC

clone size: .
J gene: TRBJ2-2
V gene: TRBV15
D gene: .
CDR3 protein: CATSRDLSYTGELFF
CDR3 DNA: TGTGCCACCAGCAGAGATCTGAGTTACACCGGGGAGCTGTTTTTT

clone size: few
J gene: TRBJ2-7
V gene: TRBV27
D gene: .
CDR3 protein: CASSSHSGSYEQYF
CDR3 DNA: TGTGCCAGCAGTTCTCACTCGGGGTCCTACGAGCAGTACTTC

clone size: few
J gene: TRBJ1-5
V gene: TRBV28
D gene: .
CDR3 protein: CASSPLGQPQHF
CDR3 DNA: TGTGCCAGCAGTCCATTAGGTCAGCCCCAGCATTTT

clone size: .
J gene: TRBJ2-1
V gene: TRBV24-1
D gene: TRBD2
CDR3 protein: CATSDLRPSGRANEQFF
CDR3 DNA: TGTGCCACCAGTGATTTGAGACCCAGCGGGAGGGCCAATGAGCAGTTCTTC

clone size: few
J gene: TRBJ2-7
V gene: TRBV27
D gene: TRBD1
CDR3 protein: CASSWTGGNEQYF
CDR3 DNA: TGTGCCAGCAGTTGGACAGGGGGAAATGAGCAGTACTTC

clone size: .
J gene: TRBJ2-7
V gene: TRBV20-1
D gene: TRBD1
CDR3 protein: CSAQWTGQEQYF
CDR3 DNA: TGCAGTGCCCAATGGACAGGGCAGGAGCAGTACTTC

clone size: .
J gene: TRBJ1-2
V gene: TRBV6-5
D gene: .
CDR3 protein: CASTAGYIDGYTF
CDR3 DNA: TGTGCCAGCACCGCGGGATACATCGATGGCTACACCTTC

clone size: .
J gene: TRBJ2-7
V gene: TRBV28
D gene: .
CDR3 protein: CASSLSWEVSYEQYF
CDR3 DNA: TGTGCCAGCAGTTTAAGTTGGGAAGTATCCTACGAGCAGTACTTC

clone size: many
J gene: TRBJ2-6
V gene: TRBV12-3/TRBV12-4
D gene: .
CDR3 protein: CASRRGTGNSGANVLTF
CDR3 DNA: TGTGCCAGCAGACGGGGGACGGGGAACTCTGGGGCCAACGTCCTGACTTTC

clone size: few
J gene: TRBJ1-2
V gene: TRBV29-1
D gene: .
CDR3 protein: CSVVMQGPIYGYTF
CDR3 DNA: TGCAGCGTTGTCATGCAGGGTCCGATCTATGGCTACACCTTC

clone size: few
J gene: TRBJ2-3
V gene: TRBV29-1
D gene: .
CDR3 protein: CSVRHTDTQYF
CDR3 DNA: TGCAGCGTTCGACACACAGATACGCAGTATTTT

clone size: few
J gene: TRBJ2-5
V gene: TRBV7-2
D gene: .
CDR3 protein: CASSLGGSEQTQYF
CDR3 DNA: TGTGCCAGCAGCTTAGGGGGAAGCGAACAGACCCAGTACTTC

clone size: .
J gene: TRBJ1-2
V gene: TRBV6-1
D gene: .
CDR3 protein: CASRSTGRTGYTF
CDR3 DNA: TGTGCCAGCAGGTCAACAGGGCGGACTGGCTACACCTTC

clone size: .
J gene: TRBJ2-7
V gene: TRBV28
D gene: .
CDR3 protein: CASSSHQDNLRCEQYF
CDR3 DNA: TGTGCCAGCAGTTCCCATCAGGACAATCTACGGTGCGAGCAGTACTTC

clone size: .
J gene: TRBJ2-7
V gene: TRBV4-2
D gene: .
CDR3 protein: CASSQAGDASYEQYF
CDR3 DNA: TGTGCCAGCAGCCAAGCTGGGGACGCCTCCTACGAGCAGTACTTC

clone size: .
J gene: TRBJ2-7
V gene: TRBV29-1
D gene: .
CDR3 protein: CSVEDVDGSYEQYF
CDR3 DNA: TGCAGCGTTGAAGATGTTGACGGCTCCTACGAGCAGTACTTC

clone size: .
J gene: TRBJ1-6
V gene: TRBV9
D gene: .
CDR3 protein: CASSGTTGGLHF
CDR3 DNA: TGTGCCAGCAGCGGAACGACAGGAGGCCTCCACTTT

clone size: few
J gene: TRBJ2-7
V gene: TRBV4-1
D gene: TRBD1
CDR3 protein: CASSQPPPGQYEQYF
CDR3 DNA: TGCGCCAGCAGCCAACCCCCACCGGGACAGTACGAGCAGTACTTC

clone size: .
J gene: TRBJ1-4
V gene: TRBV28
D gene: TRBD1
CDR3 protein: CASSFGQGAVFEKLFF
CDR3 DNA: TGTGCCAGCAGCTTCGGACAGGGAGCGGTATTTGAAAAACTGTTTTTT